This T cell receptor beta chain was sequenced in a study of regulatory T cells in long-lasting Graves disease. Regarding the study as a whole: Patients whose Graves' disease persisted exhibited lower TCR diversity than those newly diagnosed.

Notes on this clonotype: The antigen is undetermined.

Indicated time point: newly diagnosed GD, antithyroid drugs for less than 3 months. PBMC-derived RNA was used for the TCR library. A blood draw put 8.5 to 10 milliliters of peripheral blood into EDTA tubes. CDR3 regions were amplified by Arm-PCR using iRepertoire HTBI primers to build TCR beta libraries. Study processing details: The identification of 60 or so TRBV and roughly 14 TRBJ segments was made across samples. Each CDR3 protein is one row after TCRdb ran MiXCR on the multiplex PCR reads. For this entry, the V and J calls and clone size follow TCRdb and not the study's own pipeline. The table lists under 700,000 distinct CDR3 sequences, about 16% of them singletons. The CDR3 has 15 residues. The germline CDR1 and CDR2 sequences are SGDLS and YYNGEE. Trimming removed 2 bases from V and 2 bases from J, with 13 bases in between. These data are also associated with another study on T cells in Graves' hyperthyroidism and ophthalmopathy. As reported in that work: In the blood, most expanded thyroid clonotypes above 0.001 appeared as well.

The chain joins TRBV9 to TRBJ1-1, with D perhaps matching TRBD1 (5 bases). Sequencing used peripheral blood mononuclear cells (PBMCs), obtained at new diagnosis, from a patient treated with antithyroid drugs. The clonotype comes from a woman aged 35 to 60 with Graves disease. Here the CDR3 reads CASSVSSGLNTEAFF. DNA for the CDR3: TGTGCCAGCAGCGTTTCCTCGGGACTTAACACTGAAGCTTTCTTT.